The table lists the clone carrying this T cell receptor beta chain with a few counts. From the RACE reads, TCRdb called clonotypes with MiXCR, one entry per CDR3 protein. The sample holds 110,000 or so distinct CDR3 sequences, less than 10% seen once. Documented time point: patch test 2, 6 weeks after DPC sensitization. Indicated treatment: therapeutic diphenylcyclopropenone sensitization with weekly scalp DPC. The CDR3 extends over 12 amino acids. Germline V gene data show CDR1 as ENHRY and CDR2 as SYGVKD. V trimming: 6 bases; J trimming: 4 bases; junction bases outside the gene matches: 0. The sample originates from a study of human T cells and chemical hapten exposure.

The clonotype comes from a woman aged 40 to 55 with alopecia areata. Some clones in this sample may be carry-over from other donors' samples. The chain links TRBV10-3 to TRBJ2-1; 7 bases fit TRBD2. The starting material was whole blood, obtained in connection with sensitization to the hapten diphenylcyclopropenone (DPC). The CDR3 loop is CAIRAGYNEQFF. In DNA form, the CDR3 reads TGTGCCATCAGAGCGGGGTACAATGAGCAGTTCTTC.